The rows below give T cell receptor beta chains drawn from one sample of a study of CXCR3-negative and CXCR3-positive naive CD8 T cells. Reanalyzing the 5' RACE reads, TCRdb keeps one entry per CDR3 protein, without DNA. The sample totals over 100,000 distinct CDR3 sequences. The material sequenced was naive CXCR3+ CD8+ T cells from blood. The receptors come from a human donor in good health. Some clones in this sample may be carry-over from other donors' samples. CDR3s include the opening cysteine and the closing phenylalanine or tryptophan. Each record gives: J gene, V gene, CDR3 protein.

TRBJ2-7 | TRBV27 | CASSPGLVGEQYF
TRBJ1-1 | TRBV6-5 | CASSGWNTEAFF
TRBJ2-1 | TRBV7-9 | CASNPDRSYNEQFF
TRBJ1-1 | TRBV7-3 | CASSLLGHGDTEAFF
TRBJ2-2 | TRBV28 | CASSPGQGFVFGGELFF
TRBJ2-1 | TRBV19 | CASSIFVLAGEDEQFF
TRBJ2-3 | TRBV7-8 | CASAKLGFPDTQYF
TRBJ2-6 | TRBV6-6 | CASSFEGSGANVLTF
TRBJ2-5 | TRBV6-5 | CASRTLRGPQETQYF
TRBJ2-1 | TRBV27 | CASSMTSGNYNEQFF
TRBJ1-2 | TRBV4-3 | CASSQGGGVYGYTF
TRBJ2-2 | TRBV18 | CASSPVDWTYTGELFF
TRBJ1-1 | TRBV27 | CASSTYRGRGTEAFF
TRBJ2-5 | TRBV28 | CASSFDRVVETQYF
TRBJ2-7 | TRBV13 | CASSLGWLADHYEQYF
TRBJ2-3 | TRBV12-3/TRBV12-4 | CASSLGSAGGPRDTQYF
TRBJ2-7 | TRBV14 | CASSETYEQYF
TRBJ2-7 | TRBV18 | CASSRLRGSAYEQYF
TRBJ2-2 | TRBV5-5 | CASSSGPPGRYDGELFF
TRBJ2-7 | TRBV7-6 | CASSLHNSYEQYF
TRBJ2-2 | TRBV2 | CASSIFRNTGELFF
TRBJ2-2 | TRBV7-9 | CASSLVGGRSGELFF
TRBJ1-1 | TRBV7-2 | CASRTSTEAFF
TRBJ2-1 | TRBV20-1 | CSARVQGGGNEQFF
TRBJ1-3 | TRBV27 | CASSLRDGSGNTIYF
TRBJ2-3 | TRBV4-1 | CASSHISGGADTQYF
TRBJ2-3 | TRBV29-1 | CSAQDRAATDTQYF
TRBJ2-2 | TRBV5-1 | CASSLEGSGELFF
TRBJ1-1 | TRBV5-1 | CASSLWGESQNTEAFF
TRBJ2-5 | TRBV28 | CASSFDMQETQYF
TRBJ2-2 | TRBV29-1 | CSAGGHNTGELFF
TRBJ1-1 | TRBV5-6 | CASSLLSTYEAFF
TRBJ2-2 | TRBV29-1 | CSVGTGGSTGELFF
TRBJ1-2 | TRBV12-3/TRBV12-4 | CASNHDRGDLWGYTF
TRBJ1-3 | TRBV12-3/TRBV12-4 | CASTGHRLSSGNTIYF
TRBJ1-1 | TRBV5-1 | CASSPDGIPAMNTEAFF
TRBJ2-1 | TRBV11-3 | CASSSSRPSGSSYNEQFF
TRBJ2-7 | TRBV7-2 | CASSWTGPFGEQYF
TRBJ2-3 | TRBV12-3/TRBV12-4 | CASSSHGEAGASDTQYF
TRBJ2-5 | TRBV20-1 | CSAREGSGRALGETQYF
TRBJ1-1 | TRBV27 | CASSFGTAMNTEAFF
TRBJ2-3 | TRBV7-9 | CASSFSETDTQYF
TRBJ2-1 | TRBV4-3 | CASSQDGRNLHNEQFF
TRBJ2-7 | TRBV4-1 | CASSQEGLAYEQYF
TRBJ2-1 | TRBV25-1 | CASSEYDSGQNNEQFF
TRBJ2-7 | TRBV6-2/TRBV6-3 | CASSWGGSYEQYF
TRBJ2-3 | TRBV27 | CASSLLGDTQYF
TRBJ2-2 | TRBV19 | CASSLQGLNTGELFF
TRBJ2-2 | TRBV7-9 | CASSFPGPLSTGELFF
TRBJ1-2 | TRBV29-1 | CSAPQGSLAYTF
TRBJ2-2 | TRBV4-1 | CASSGTGAGELFF
TRBJ2-3 | TRBV4-1 | CASSLPGFTDTQYF
TRBJ2-5 | TRBV7-8 | CASSLEGEEETQYF
TRBJ2-6 | TRBV4-2 | CASSHGGDLSGANVLTF